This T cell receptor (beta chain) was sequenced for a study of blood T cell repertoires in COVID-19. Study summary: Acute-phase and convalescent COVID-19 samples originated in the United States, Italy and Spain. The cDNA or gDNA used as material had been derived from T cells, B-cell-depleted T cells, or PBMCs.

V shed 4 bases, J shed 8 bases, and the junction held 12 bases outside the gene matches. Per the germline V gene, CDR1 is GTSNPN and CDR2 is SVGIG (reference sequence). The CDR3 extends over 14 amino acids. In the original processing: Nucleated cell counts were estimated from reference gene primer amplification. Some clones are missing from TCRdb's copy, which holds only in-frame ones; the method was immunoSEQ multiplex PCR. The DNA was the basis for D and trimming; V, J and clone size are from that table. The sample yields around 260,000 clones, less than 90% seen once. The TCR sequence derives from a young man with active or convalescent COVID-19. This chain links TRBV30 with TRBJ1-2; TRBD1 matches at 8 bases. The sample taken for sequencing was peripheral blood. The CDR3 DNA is TGTGCCTGGAAAGGGACAGGTGCTCGGAACGGCTACACCTTC. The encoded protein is CAWKGTGARNGYTF.